Listed here are 14 T cell receptor beta chains from one sample, sequenced in a study of cytomegalovirus exposure and HLA in healthy donors. Amplification used 60 Vbeta primers and 13 Jbeta primers. Measured with immunoSEQ multiplex PCR; TCRdb has only the in-frame clones, and not every one. The sample contains around 100,000 clones, approximately 66% of which appear only once. The sample taken for sequencing was PBMCs. Receptors were obtained from a woman aged 50 to 60 in good health and CMV-seronegative.

The rearrangement uses TRBV7-9 and TRBJ1-4, with D perhaps matching TRBD1 (6 bases). CDR1 is SEHNR and CDR2 is FQNEAQ in the germline V gene (reference sequence). V was pared by 6 bases and J by 3 bases, with 8 bases between. CDR3 size: 13 residues. The CDR3 DNA sequence: TGTGCCAGCAGAAAGGGGGCTAATGAAAAACTGTTTTTT. Translation gives CASRKGANEKLFF.

About this clone: Compared with germline, one end of the junction differs, possibly owing to a read error. The chain links TRBV5-1 to TRBJ2-3, with TRBD1 as a possible D gene (6 bases). CDR1 SGHRS and CDR2 YFSETQ come from the germline V gene. The CDR3 sequence is 16 residues long. CDR3 sequence (DNA): TGCGCCAGCAGGTTGGAGGACAGCTCTAGCACAGATACGCAGTATTTT. The encoded protein is CASRLEDSSSTDTQYF.

This clone was picked up a small number of times. This chain connects TRBV29-1 to TRBJ2-3, with TRBD2 matching over 8 bases. The trim removed 4 bases at V and 6 bases at J, leaving 6 bases unmatched. This CDR3 has 13 residues. Germline CDR1 is SQVTM and CDR2 is ANQGSEA. The DNA of the CDR3 is TGCAGCGTTGCCGGACTAGCCGTGGATACGCAGTATTTT. Amino acids: CSVAGLAVDTQYF.

The chain joins TRBV29-1 to TRBJ2-7; D remains unclear. CDR3 length: 12 residues. The V gene lost 2 bases and the J gene lost 3 bases, with 8 bases spanning the gap. The germline gives CDR1 SQVTM, CDR2 ANQGSEA. CDR3 amino acids: CSVETVRYEQYF. DNA of the CDR3: TGCAGCGTTGAAACAGTTCGCTACGAGCAGTACTTC.

In its sample, this clone was seen once. The V and J genes are TRBV7-2 and TRBJ2-7; TRBD2 agrees at 9 bases. V lost 5 bases and J lost 12; bases outside the gene matches: 5. CDR3 length equals 11 residues. CDR1 is SGHTA, CDR2 FQGNSA, per germline. The CDR3 reads CASSASGKLYF. CDR3 DNA: TGTGCCAGCAGCGCTAGCGGGAAGTTGTACTTC.

The CDR3: CASSSKTSGRTDTQYF. CDR3 nucleotide sequence: TGTGCCAGCAGCTCAAAAACTAGCGGGAGAACAGATACGCAGTATTTT. The chain recombines TRBV5-4 with TRBJ2-3, with TRBD2 matching over 11 bases. Germline assignment: CDR1 SGHNT and CDR2 YYREEE (reference sequence). J was trimmed by 3 bases and V by 3 bases; bases with no gene match: 6. The CDR3 has 16 residues.

The chain carries TRBV6-1 and TRBJ2-7; a possible D gene is TRBD1 (6 bases). Germline CDR1 is MNHNS and CDR2 is SASEGT. The CDR3 has 15 amino acids. Trimming left V 1 base short and J 3 bases short, with 13 bases between. DNA for the CDR3: TGTGCCAGCAGTGAAGGGGGGACATCCGTCTACGAGCAGTACTTC. Translated: CASSEGGTSVYEQYF.

The table lists this clone with a few counts. The chain joins TRBV4-1 to TRBJ1-1; 7 bases fit TRBD1. J was trimmed by 2 bases and V by 1 base; bases with no gene match: 4. This CDR3 region has 15 residues. The germline CDR1 and CDR2 sequences are MGHRA and YSYEKL. The CDR3 sequence: CASSQAGTANTEAFF. The CDR3 nucleotides read TGCGCCAGCAGCCAAGCAGGGACAGCCAACACTGAAGCTTTCTTT.

J is TRBJ2-2 and V is TRBV9; 12 bases match TRBD2. The CDR3 is made up of 17 amino acids. Germline values: CDR1 SGDLS, CDR2 YYNGEE. Germline trimming cut 4 bases from V and 5 bases from J; bases unmatched to any gene: 9. The CDR3 protein is CASSPGTSGSRTGELFF. For the CDR3, the DNA is TGTGCCAGCAGCCCCGGGACTAGCGGGTCTCGGACCGGGGAGCTGTTTTTT. Filled out from reference TRBV9 and TRBJ2-2, the complete variable domain reads DSGVTQTPKHLITATGQRVTLRCSPRSGDLSVYWYQQSLDQGLQFLIQYYNGEERAKGNILERFSAQQFPDLHSELNLSSLELGDSALYFCASSPGTSGSRTGELFFGEGSRLTVL.

The CDR3 nucleotides are TGTGCCAGCAGCCACCCGTCTCCTAGCAAGAACTACGAGCAGTACTTC. Its translation: CASSHPSPSKNYEQYF. This chain uses TRBV11-2 with TRBJ2-7, with D perhaps TRBD2 (5 bases). Germline V CDR1 and CDR2: SGHAT, FQNNGV. This CDR3 contains 16 residues. The ends were cut back, 5 bases at V and 3 bases at J, with 20 bases in the middle.

The chain recombines TRBV19 with TRBJ2-2, with D possibly matching TRBD1 (5 bases). V lost 0 bases, J lost 0 bases, and 8 bases lay in between. CDR3 size: 16 residues. CDR1 and CDR2 (germline): LNHDA, SQIVND (reference sequence). CDR3 in amino acids: CASSIDRASNTGELFF. CDR3 nucleotide sequence: TGTGCCAGTAGTATAGACAGGGCCTCGAACACCGGGGAGCTGTTTTTT.

This clone showed up just once. The V and J genes are TRBV11-2 and TRBJ2-1, with 8 bases matching TRBD2. Germline-derived CDR1 and CDR2 are SGHAT and FQNNGV. The CDR3 runs 15 residues. After removal of 5 bases from V and 1 base from J, the junction contained 4 bases not matched to a gene. CDR3 DNA sequence: TGTGCCAGCAGCCCCGCGGGGGGTTCCTACAATGAGCAGTTCTTC. Its translation is CASSPAGGSYNEQFF.

The chain joins TRBV11-3 to TRBJ2-7; 11 nucleotides match TRBD2. The CDR3 is 15 amino acids. Trimming at V came to 5 bases and at J to 3 bases, leaving 6 bases not matched to a gene. Germline CDR1 is SGHNT and CDR2 is YENEEA. CDR3 loop: CASSVTGTSGYEQYF. The DNA for the CDR3 is TGTGCCAGCAGCGTAACCGGGACTAGCGGCTACGAGCAGTACTTC.

This clone was seen more than once but under ten times. The rearrangement links TRBV4-2 to TRBJ2-6; D is ambiguous. This CDR3 is built from 18 residues. V lost 0 bases and J lost 0, with 12 bases in between. Germline V gene sequence: CDR1 LGHNA, CDR2 YNFKEQ. The CDR3 reads CASSQDRRQHSGANVLTF. CDR3 DNA: TGTGCCAGCAGCCAAGATCGGCGGCAGCACTCTGGGGCCAACGTCCTGACTTTC.